The entry below describes one TCR beta chain. Its antigen is still unknown. It was with a sample-barcoded 5' primer and a J-beta primer mix that a second PCR of about 6 to 11 cycles was run. One entry per CDR3 protein, called by TCRdb with MiXCR from the 5' RACE reads. The sample shows roughly 930,000 distinct CDR3 sequences, 48% of them seen only once. These data are taken from a study of blood T cells in healthy people across ages. Whole-study results and caveats: Greater diversity and more naive CD4+ cells were seen in long-lived donors than in aged donors. Diversity was estimated from one million T cells, and these estimates were considered underestimates.

The people who gave samples were healthy Caucasians from Russia, aged roughly 6 to 95. The sample, 7.5 to 10 milliliters of peripheral blood, was drawn from each donor. From germline, CDR1 is SGHAT and CDR2 FQNNGV. After removal of 0 bases from V and 4 bases from J, the junction contained 6 bases not matched to a gene. The CDR3 totals 16 residues. This clonotype was sampled from a young man in good health. V gene TRBV11-2 combines with J gene TRBJ1-2; 9 bases match TRBD1. Sequenced input: blood. CDR3 protein: CASSLEGQGSGYGYTF. CDR3 in DNA: TGTGCCAGCAGCTTAGAGGGACAGGGAAGTGGCTATGGCTACACCTTC.